This record concerns one TCR beta chain sequence. This entry comes from a study of blood T cell repertoires in COVID-19. Overall study context: Samples came from the United States, Italy and Spain, spanning acute and convalescent COVID-19. Sources were T cells, B-cell-depleted T cells, or PBMCs; the material itself was cDNA or gDNA.

From germline, CDR1 is SEHNR and CDR2 FQNEAQ (reference sequence). This CDR3 region has 13 residues. Between the trimmed V and J ends, which lost 2 bases and 6 bases, there was a span of 11 bases. Original handling: Amplifying reference gene primers gave estimates of nucleated cell counts. Clones were read by immunoSEQ multiplex PCR, and TCRdb kept only the in-frame ones, dropping some. The D gene and trimming were derived from the DNA, and the V and J assignments and clone size from that table. Of 200,000 to 300,000 clones listed, approximately 88% are singletons. The sample was peripheral blood. The rearrangement links TRBV7-9 to TRBJ2-7; D perhaps matches TRBD1 (6 bases). The sequence was collected from a man between 35 and 55 years old with acute or convalescent COVID-19. CDR3 sequence reads: CASSLTGRSEQYF. The CDR3 DNA reads TGTGCCAGCAGCTTAACAGGGCGGTCCGAGCAGTACTTC. Complete variable domain (other parts from reference TRBV7-9 and TRBJ2-7): DTGVSQNPRHKITKRGQNVTFRCDPISEHNRLYWYRQTLGQGPEFLTYFQNEAQLEKSRLLSDRFSAERPKGSFSTLEIQRTEQGDSAMYLCASSLTGRSEQYFGPGTRLTVT.